This is a list of T cell receptor beta chains from one sample in a study of T cells after yellow fever vaccination. TCRdb reprocessed the 5' RACE reads via MiXCR and lists one record per CDR3 protein. The sample consists of approximately 90,000 distinct CDR3 sequences, about 6% of them appearing once. The material sequenced was CD8+ T cells sorted from PBMCs, taken 10 days after the yellow fever booster vaccination. All receptors come from a man between 18 and 35 years old who received the YFV17D yellow fever vaccine. The CDR3 runs from the conserved cysteine through the conserved F or W. The D gene is left open where the match is weak. Not every row has a clone size; where given, it reads once, few, many or a size class.

D gene: -; V gene: TRBV9; clone size: few; J gene: TRBJ1-1; CDR3 protein: CASGRNTEAFF; CDR3 DNA: TGTGCCAGCGGGAGAAACACTGAAGCTTTCTTT
D gene: -; V gene: TRBV12-3/TRBV12-4; clone size: few; J gene: TRBJ2-7; CDR3 protein: CASSPAGTYEQYF; CDR3 DNA: TGTGCCAGCAGTCCCGCAGGGACCTACGAGCAGTACTTC
D gene: -; V gene: TRBV7-9; clone size: few; J gene: TRBJ2-5; CDR3 protein: CASSLRREWLETQYF; CDR3 DNA: TGTGCCAGCAGCTTACGGAGGGAGTGGCTAGAGACCCAGTACTTC
D gene: TRBD1; V gene: TRBV27; clone size: few; J gene: TRBJ2-7; CDR3 protein: CASSSWTGSYEQYF; CDR3 DNA: TGTGCCAGCAGTTCCTGGACAGGGTCCTACGAGCAGTACTTC
D gene: TRBD2; V gene: TRBV15; clone size: few; J gene: TRBJ2-1; CDR3 protein: CATSPGTSPGGNEQFF; CDR3 DNA: TGTGCCACCAGCCCAGGGACTAGCCCGGGAGGAAATGAGCAGTTCTTC
D gene: -; V gene: TRBV12-3/TRBV12-4; clone size: -; J gene: TRBJ2-2; CDR3 protein: CALESNTGELFF; CDR3 DNA: TGTGCCTTAGAATCGAACACCGGGGAGCTGTTTTTT
D gene: -; V gene: TRBV21-1; clone size: few; J gene: TRBJ2-5; CDR3 protein: CASSAWAGEEETQYF; CDR3 DNA: TGTGCCAGCAGCGCTTGGGCGGGGGAAGAAGAGACCCAGTACTTC
D gene: TRBD1; V gene: TRBV4-1; clone size: -; J gene: TRBJ2-5; CDR3 protein: CASSLTRQGEEETQYF; CDR3 DNA: TGCGCCAGCAGTCTGACCCGACAGGGGGAGGAGGAGACCCAGTACTTC
D gene: -; V gene: TRBV7-6; clone size: many; J gene: TRBJ1-1; CDR3 protein: CASSSFGTEAFF; CDR3 DNA: TGTGCCAGCAGCTCCTTCGGCACTGAAGCTTTCTTT
D gene: TRBD2; V gene: TRBV6-6; clone size: once; J gene: TRBJ2-3; CDR3 protein: CASSEAGGGDTDTQYF; CDR3 DNA: TGTGCCAGCAGTGAGGCTGGCGGGGGTGATACAGATACGCAGTATTTT
D gene: -; V gene: TRBV7-9; clone size: few; J gene: TRBJ2-7; CDR3 protein: CASSTVVGGRGAYEQYF; CDR3 DNA: TGTGCCAGCAGCACCGTTGTTGGGGGCAGGGGAGCATACGAGCAGTACTTC
D gene: -; V gene: TRBV11-3; clone size: -; J gene: TRBJ2-2; CDR3 protein: CASSPPRGIARNTGELFF; CDR3 DNA: TGTGCCAGCAGCCCCCCGAGGGGGATAGCGAGAAACACCGGGGAGCTGTTTTTT